This T cell receptor beta chain was recorded in a study of OX40 agonist ivuxolimab in advanced cancers. Findings of the study overall: The CD4+ and CD8+ T cells in the blood had expanded clonally by week 6 at 0.1 to 3.0 mg/kg.

After removal of 3 bases from V and 5 bases from J, the junction contained 16 bases not matched to a gene. The CDR3 has 17 residues. The germline gives CDR1 SGDLS, CDR2 YYNGEE. TCRdb's table, derived via immunoSEQ multiplex PCR, lists solely in-frame clones and lacks some. The repertoire holds some 50,000 clones, with over 75% as singletons. With respect to this clone: Its matching antigen is unknown.

The V gene is TRBV9, the J gene TRBJ2-7, with 8 positions matching TRBD2. Sequencing used CD4+ or CD8+ T cells sorted from blood, obtained in a trial of the OX40 agonist ivuxolimab. The source is an adult with an advanced solid tumor such as melanoma, head and neck, liver or kidney cancer. DNA for the CDR3: TGTGCCAGCAGCGCCGGGGGTAGCGGGATGGGTTCACACGAGCAGTACTTC. Its protein product is CASSAGGSGMGSHEQYF.